A selection of T cell receptor beta chains follows, all from one sample in a study of blood T cell repertoires in COVID-19. The repertoire was sequenced with immunoSEQ multiplex PCR; TCRdb's copy has only in-frame clones and lacks some. The profile covers about 110,000 clones, with more than 65% appearing a single time and roughly 8.2% taken by the ten largest. Sample: peripheral blood. These receptors all come from a woman of 80 years or more with active or convalescent COVID-19. Both conserved end residues are part of each CDR3. The D gene is left open where the match is weak. Clone size, where shown, is once, few, many, or a class for clones that have expanded.

clone_size d_call j_call v_call cdr3_nt cdr3_aa
. . TRBJ1-4 TRBV5-4 TGTGCCAGCAGCGAGGACACCAAGGATGAAAAACTGTTTTTT CASSEDTKDEKLFF
. . TRBJ2-1 TRBV29-1 TGCAGCGTTGACCCCGACTCGGCCAGGGCCACCTACAATGAGCAGTTCTTC CSVDPDSARATYNEQFF
. TRBD1 TRBJ2-7 TRBV5-4 TGTGCCAGCAGCTTGCCCACGGGACAGGGGGTCCACGAGCAGTACTTC CASSLPTGQGVHEQYF
. . TRBJ1-1 TRBV18 TGTGCCAGCTCACCAGTCCGGACAGCCACTGAAGCTTTCTTT CASSPVRTATEAFF
. TRBD2 TRBJ2-3 TRBV5-1 TGCGCCAGCAGCCCTCGCGCTAGCGGAGGGACAGATACGCAGTATTTT CASSPRASGGTDTQYF
. . TRBJ1-1 TRBV6-5 TGTGCCAGCAGACCGGCGGGACGGAACACTGAAGCTTTCTTT CASRPAGRNTEAFF
. TRBD2 TRBJ2-1 TRBV7-3 TGTGCCAGCAGCCCGACTAGCGGGAGCAATGAGCAGTTCTTC CASSPTSGSNEQFF
once TRBD2 TRBJ2-1 TRBV5-1 TGCGCCAGCAGCTTGGCCTGGACTAGCGGGGATTCTTCCTACAATGAGCAGTTCTTC CASSLAWTSGDSSYNEQFF
. TRBD1 TRBJ2-3 TRBV5-1 TGCGCCAGCGCCCGACAGGGTATAGAAGATACGCAGTATTTT CASARQGIEDTQYF
. TRBD1 TRBJ1-2 TRBV28 TGTGCCAGCAGGGACAGGCTAAAGCGTGGCTACACCTTC CASRDRLKRGYTF
. . TRBJ1-2 TRBV28 TGTGCCAGCACTCTTGCCGGTGACTATGGCTACACCTTC CASTLAGDYGYTF
. TRBD1 TRBJ1-6 TRBV2 TGTGCCAGCATCCGGGACAGGAGCTCCTATAATTCACCCCTCCACTTT CASIRDRSSYNSPLHF
. . TRBJ1-1 TRBV5-1 TGCGCCAGCAGATTCCGGACAGATATGAACACTGAAGCTTTCTTT CASRFRTDMNTEAFF
once TRBD2 TRBJ2-7 TRBV27 TGTGCCAGCACCCCCACTAGCGGGAGTTTCGAGCAGTACTTC CASTPTSGSFEQYF
. TRBD1 TRBJ2-5 TRBV5-4 TGTGCCAGCAGCCTGCATCCGGGACAGGGGGAGACCCAGTACTTC CASSLHPGQGETQYF